The subject of this entry is one T cell receptor beta chain. The antigen is undetermined. The V and J ends lost 5 bases and 3 bases respectively, with 17 bases between them. This CDR3 has 16 amino acids. The V gene's germline CDR1 is SGHNT and CDR2 YYREEE (reference sequence). This specimen comes from a study of cytomegalovirus exposure and HLA in healthy donors. Study outcomes and limitations: It was reportedly the case that the classifier diagnosed cytomegalovirus status with high specificity and sensitivity. Most of the TCR beta V segments (in an earlier analysis) were productive either about 87% or about 30% of the time. HLA alleles were associated with 15,000 to 20,000 TCR beta sequences in a later analysis at 0.05 false discovery rate. TCR beta chains numbering some 160 were designated cytomegalovirus-associated.

Researchers ran the PCR with 60 Vbeta and 13 Jbeta primers. Repertoires were generated with immunoSEQ multiplex PCR, while TCRdb's copy carries only in-frame clones and drops some. The profile shows more than 130,000 clones, roughly 73% of them singletons. The chain is built from TRBV5-4 and TRBJ2-2, with unresolved D. The clonotype originates from a human donor in good health. Sequencing was done on a sample of PBMCs. CDR3 region: CASSFDFNTHTGELFF. The CDR3 DNA follows: TGTGCCAGCAGTTTTGACTTTAATACCCACACCGGGGAGCTGTTTTTT.